What follows are 21 T cell receptor beta chains derived from one specimen sequenced in a study of blood T cell repertoires in COVID-19. Some clones are missing from TCRdb's copy, which holds only in-frame ones; the method was immunoSEQ multiplex PCR. Here the sample spans 150,000 to 200,000 clones, 75% to 90% being singletons. Material: peripheral blood. The source of these receptors is a man between 70 and 80 years old with active or convalescent COVID-19.

The rearrangement links TRBV9 to TRBJ2-7, with TRBD2 as a possible D gene (5 bases). Trimming took off 4 bases at V and 5 bases at J, with 22 bases between the two ends. Germline assignment: CDR1 SGDLS and CDR2 YYNGEE. CDR3 size: 16 residues. The DNA of the CDR3 is TGTGCCAGCAGCCCTTCAGCGGTGAGTCCTTCGAACGAGCAGTACTTC. Its protein is CASSPSAVSPSNEQYF.

The V call is TRBV19, the J call TRBJ1-2; a weak D match, TRBD1 (6 bases). Trimming cost V 5 bases and J 2 bases, with 9 bases left between them. This CDR3 spans 13 amino acids. CDR1 is LNHDA and CDR2 is SQIVND in the germline V gene (reference sequence). CDR3 bases: TGTGCCAGTAGTCCCGACAGGAACTATGGCTACACCTTC. Translation gives CASSPDRNYGYTF.

This chain joins TRBV10-1 and TRBJ2-2; no clear D gene. Trimming removed 3 bases at V and 3 bases at J, with 8 bases between. Germline values: CDR1 WNHNN, CDR2 SYGVQD (reference sequence). The CDR3 has 14 amino acids. Here the CDR3 reads CASSEVTDTGELFF. The CDR3, as DNA: TGCGCCAGCAGTGAAGTAACAGACACCGGGGAGCTGTTTTTT.

The genes are TRBV28 and TRBJ2-3, with D possibly TRBD2 on 5 matching bases. The CDR3 loop spans 17 amino acids. Germline CDR1 MDHEN, CDR2 SYDVKM. V was shortened by 4 bases and J by 2 bases, with 19 bases between the two germline ends. The DNA for the CDR3 is TGTGCCAGCAGTTCCACCGACTTGAGGGTCATCACAGATACGCAGTATTTT. Its translation is CASSSTDLRVITDTQYF.

This clone has more than one count but fewer than ten. The chain employs TRBV4-3 and TRBJ1-6; 7 nucleotides agree with TRBD1. The CDR3 extends over 16 amino acids. Germline CDR1 reads LGHNA; CDR2 reads YSLEER. The J segment lost 7 bases and the V segment lost 0 bases, leaving 6 bases of the junction unmatched. In DNA form, the CDR3 reads TGCGCCAGCAGCCAAGATACAGGGGCTCTCAATTCACCCCTCCACTTT. As protein: CASSQDTGALNSPLHF.

The genes are TRBV5-1 and TRBJ1-3; D might be TRBD1 (5 bases). This CDR3 region has 15 residues. Germline V gives CDR1 SGHRS, CDR2 YFSETQ. V was cut by 4 bases and J by 3 bases, with 14 bases left in between. The chain's CDR3 is CASSPAGGDGNTIYF. The CDR3 DNA reads TGCGCCAGCAGCCCGGCCGGGGGAGATGGAAACACCATATATTTT.

This chain links TRBV5-1 with TRBJ1-1, with D maybe TRBD1 (6 bases). In germline, CDR1 is SGHRS, CDR2 YFSETQ. The CDR3 is 14 residues long. Deletions cut 4 bases from V and 1 base from J, with 11 bases between. CDR3 nucleotides: TGCGCCAGCAGCATAAGGACAGAGAACACTGAAGCTTTCTTT. Encoded protein: CASSIRTENTEAFF.

J is TRBJ2-1 and V is TRBV5-5; no firm D call. This CDR3 spans 14 amino acids. V was trimmed by 0 bases and J by 7 bases, leaving 11 bases between them. CDR1 and CDR2 from the germline V gene are SGHKS and YYEKEE (reference sequence). Here the CDR3 reads CASSLGPYPNEQFF. The CDR3 DNA follows: TGTGCCAGCAGCTTGGGCCCCTACCCAAATGAGCAGTTCTTC.

The genes are TRBV7-9 and TRBJ2-7; no clear D. V lost 0 bases and J 5 bases, leaving 5 bases between the germline ends. The germline gives CDR1 SEHNR, CDR2 FQNEAQ (reference sequence). The CDR3 is 12 residues long. CDR3 sequence reads: CASSLAVDEQYF. The DNA for the CDR3 is TGTGCCAGCAGCTTAGCCGTTGACGAGCAGTACTTC.

The rearrangement uses TRBV6-5 and TRBJ2-7; the D gene is possibly TRBD2 (7 bases). In germline, CDR1 is MNHEY, CDR2 SVGAGI. This CDR3 is built from 14 residues. Trimming shortened V by 4 bases and J by 2 bases, and 12 bases separated the two germline ends. This CDR3 is CASSSAGQPYEQYF. DNA of the CDR3: TGTGCCAGCAGTTCAGCGGGACAACCCTACGAGCAGTACTTC.

CDR3 sequence (DNA): TGTGCCAGCAGCGTACTAGGGCCTTACGAGCAGTACTTC. This encodes CASSVLGPYEQYF. V usage is TRBV7-9 and J usage is TRBJ2-7; perhaps TRBD2 as D (5 bases). Germline assignment: CDR1 SEHNR and CDR2 FQNEAQ (reference sequence). This CDR3 region has 13 residues. V gave up 5 bases and J gave up 4 bases, with 12 bases separating them.

This rearrangement joins TRBV3-1 (or the pseudogene TRBV3-2) to TRBJ2-7, with D possibly TRBD2 on 7 matching bases. Germline V CDR1 and CDR2: LGHDT, YNNKEL (reference sequence). Between the trimmed V and J ends, which lost 1 base and 9 bases, there was a span of 13 bases. The CDR3 totals 13 residues. CDR3 residues: CASSQVLRGGQYF. The DNA for the CDR3 is TGTGCCAGCAGCCAAGTTCTTAGGGGGGGGCAGTACTTC.

The chain links TRBV5-8 to TRBJ2-1; maybe TRBD1 (6 bases). Germline loops: CDR1 SGHTS, CDR2 YDEGEE. The CDR3 consists of 14 residues. The germline V and J ends were trimmed by 6 bases and 9 bases, with 19 bases remaining between them. For the CDR3, the DNA is TGTGCCAGCATCCTATACAGGGAATTTGGTGAGCAGTTCTTC. This sequence encodes CASILYREFGEQFF. The full variable domain, with the rest looked up from reference TRBV5-8 and TRBJ2-1, is EAGVTQSPTHLIKTRGQQATLRCSPISGHTSVYWYQQALGLGLQFLLWYDEGEERNRGNFPPRFSGRQFPNYSSELNVNALELEDSALYLCASILYREFGEQFFGPGTRLTVL.

CDR3 DNA sequence: TGTGCCAGCAGTGAAGTAGCAACTAATGAAAAACTGTTTTTT. Amino acids: CASSEVATNEKLFF. This chain joins TRBV6-1 and TRBJ1-4; D not resolved. The CDR3 runs 14 residues. CDR1 is MNHNS and CDR2 is SASEGT in the germline V gene. V was clipped by 1 base and J by 0 bases, with 3 bases between them.

This chain uses TRBV28 with TRBJ2-7; a possible D gene is TRBD1 (5 bases). V was cut by 8 bases and J by 0 bases, with 11 bases left in between. Germline V gives CDR1 MDHEN, CDR2 SYDVKM. The length of the CDR3 is 13 residues. CDR3 protein: CASLDSTSYEQYF. CDR3 DNA sequence: TGTGCCAGCCTTGACAGCACCTCCTACGAGCAGTACTTC. Using reference TRBV28 and TRBJ2-7 for the parts outside the CDR3, the full variable domain is DVKVTQSSRYLVKRTGEKVFLECVQDMDHENMFWYRQDPGLGLRLIYFSYDVKMKEKGDIPEGYSVSREKKERFSLILESASTNQTSMYLCASLDSTSYEQYFGPGTRLTVT.

The J gene is TRBJ2-1, the V gene TRBV24-1; D is unclear. This CDR3 is 11 amino acids long. Germline V lookup: CDR1 KGHDR, CDR2 SFDVKD. Deletions cut 7 bases from V and 3 bases from J, with 3 bases between. CDR3: CATSLYNEQFF. In DNA, the CDR3 is TGTGCCACCAGCCTCTACAATGAGCAGTTCTTC.

CDR3 residues: CASTRTGGADTQYF. The CDR3 bases are TGTGCCAGCACTAGGACAGGGGGTGCAGATACGCAGTATTTT. The J gene is TRBJ2-3, the V gene TRBV27; TRBD1 aligns across 10 bases. Losses at the gene ends were 7 bases for V and 4 bases for J; bases not matched to a gene: 5. The CDR3 has 14 residues. From germline, CDR1 is MNHEY and CDR2 SMNVEV (reference sequence).

The genes are TRBV7-9 and TRBJ2-7, with a weak D call TRBD1 (5 bases). Germline CDR1 is SEHNR and CDR2 is FQNEAQ (reference sequence). The CDR3 contains 15 residues. V was trimmed by 1 base and J by 2 bases, leaving 12 bases between them. CDR3 amino acids: CASSLEGVLPYEQYF. DNA for the CDR3: TGTGCCAGCAGCTTAGAAGGGGTCCTACCCTACGAGCAGTACTTC. Based on the CDR3 plus reference TRBV7-9 and TRBJ2-7, the full variable domain is DTGVSQNPRHKITKRGQNVTFRCDPISEHNRLYWYRQTLGQGPEFLTYFQNEAQLEKSRLLSDRFSAERPKGSFSTLEIQRTEQGDSAMYLCASSLEGVLPYEQYFGPGTRLTVT.

This clone was counted between two and nine times. The chain has TRBV5-4 and TRBJ1-2; 7 nucleotides line up with TRBD1. CDR3 length equals 15 residues. Looked up from germline, CDR1 is SGHNT and CDR2 is YYREEE (reference sequence). V was clipped by 3 bases and J by 0 bases; unmatched bases: 5. The CDR3 DNA reads TGTGCCAGCAGCTCGGACAGGAGACCTAACTATGGCTACACCTTC. Its protein is CASSSDRRPNYGYTF.

The J gene is TRBJ2-1, the V gene TRBV20-1; no clear D. With 3 bases removed from V and 0 bases from J, the gap between germline ends came to 12 bases. Germline V gives CDR1 DFQATT, CDR2 SNEGSKA (reference sequence). The CDR3 is made up of 15 amino acids. The DNA of the CDR3 is TGCAGTGCTAGTTACGGCGGAAGCTCCTACAATGAGCAGTTCTTC. Translation: CSASYGGSSYNEQFF.

The chain has TRBV5-1 and TRBJ2-6; D is ambiguous. The CDR3 sequence is 16 residues long. CDR1 and CDR2 (germline): SGHRS, YFSETQ. Trimming took off 4 bases at V and 0 bases at J, with 11 bases between the two ends. The chain's CDR3 is CASSQTPYSGANVLTF. Here the CDR3 DNA reads TGCGCCAGCAGCCAGACTCCCTACTCTGGGGCCAACGTCCTGACTTTC.